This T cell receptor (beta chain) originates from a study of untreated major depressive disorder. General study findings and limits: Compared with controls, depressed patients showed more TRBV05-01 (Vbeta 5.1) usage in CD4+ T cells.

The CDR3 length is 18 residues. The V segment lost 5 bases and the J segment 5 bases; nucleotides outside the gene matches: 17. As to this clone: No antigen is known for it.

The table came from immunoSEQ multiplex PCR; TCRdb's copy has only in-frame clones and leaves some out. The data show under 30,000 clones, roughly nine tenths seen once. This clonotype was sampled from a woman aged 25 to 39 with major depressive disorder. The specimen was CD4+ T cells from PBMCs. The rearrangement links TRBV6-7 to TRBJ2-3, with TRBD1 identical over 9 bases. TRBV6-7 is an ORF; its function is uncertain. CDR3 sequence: CASSPCGDRAIGRDTQYF. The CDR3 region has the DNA TGTGCCAGCAGTCCATGTGGGGACAGGGCAATAGGAAGAGATACGCAGTATTTT.